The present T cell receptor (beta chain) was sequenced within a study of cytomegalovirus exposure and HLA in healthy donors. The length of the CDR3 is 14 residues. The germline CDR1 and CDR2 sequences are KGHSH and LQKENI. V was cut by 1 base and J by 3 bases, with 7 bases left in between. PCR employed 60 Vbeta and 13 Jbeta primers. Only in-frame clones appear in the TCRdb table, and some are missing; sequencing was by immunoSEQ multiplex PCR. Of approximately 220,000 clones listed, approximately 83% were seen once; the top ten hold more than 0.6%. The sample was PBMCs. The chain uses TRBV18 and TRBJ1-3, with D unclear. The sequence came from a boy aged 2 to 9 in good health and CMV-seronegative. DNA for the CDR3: TGTGCCAGCTCACCACTTTCTCTTGGAAACACCATATATTTT. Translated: CASSPLSLGNTIYF.